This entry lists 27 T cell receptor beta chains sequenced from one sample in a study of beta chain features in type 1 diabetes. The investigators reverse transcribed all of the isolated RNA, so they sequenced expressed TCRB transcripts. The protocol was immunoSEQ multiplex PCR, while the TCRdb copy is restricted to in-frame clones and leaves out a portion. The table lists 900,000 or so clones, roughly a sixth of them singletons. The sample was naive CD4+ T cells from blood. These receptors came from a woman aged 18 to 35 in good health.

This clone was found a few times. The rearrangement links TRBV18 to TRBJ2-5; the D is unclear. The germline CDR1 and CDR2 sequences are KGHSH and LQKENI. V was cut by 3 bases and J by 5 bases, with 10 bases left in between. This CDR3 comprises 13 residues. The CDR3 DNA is TGTGCCAGCTCACCGCAGTCTCTGGAGACCCAGTACTTC. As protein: CASSPQSLETQYF.

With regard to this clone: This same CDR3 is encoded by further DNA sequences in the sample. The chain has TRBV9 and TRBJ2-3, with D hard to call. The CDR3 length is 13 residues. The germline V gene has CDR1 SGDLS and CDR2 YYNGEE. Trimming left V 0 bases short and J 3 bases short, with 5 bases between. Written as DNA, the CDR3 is TGTGCCAGCAGCGTAGCTACGACAGATACGCAGTATTTT. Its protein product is CASSVATTDTQYF.

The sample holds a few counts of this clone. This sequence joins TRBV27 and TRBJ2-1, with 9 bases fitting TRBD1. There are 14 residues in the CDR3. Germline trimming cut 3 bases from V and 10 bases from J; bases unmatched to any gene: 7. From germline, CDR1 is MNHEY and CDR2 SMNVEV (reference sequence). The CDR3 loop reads CASSFWDRVREQFF. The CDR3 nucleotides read TGTGCCAGCAGTTTTTGGGACAGGGTCAGAGAGCAGTTCTTC.

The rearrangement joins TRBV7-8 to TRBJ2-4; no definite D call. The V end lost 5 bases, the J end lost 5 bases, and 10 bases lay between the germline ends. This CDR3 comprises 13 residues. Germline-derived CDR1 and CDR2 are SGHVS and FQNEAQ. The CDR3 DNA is TGTGCCAGCAGCCCTCCCGGCCAAAACATTCAGTACTTC. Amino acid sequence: CASSPPGQNIQYF.

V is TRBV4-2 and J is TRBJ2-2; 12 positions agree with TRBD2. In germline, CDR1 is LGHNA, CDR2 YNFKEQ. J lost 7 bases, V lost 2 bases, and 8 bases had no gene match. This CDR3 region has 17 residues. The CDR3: CASSQPLAGGHGGELFF. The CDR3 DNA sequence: TGTGCCAGCAGCCAACCCCTAGCGGGAGGGCACGGCGGGGAGCTGTTTTTT.

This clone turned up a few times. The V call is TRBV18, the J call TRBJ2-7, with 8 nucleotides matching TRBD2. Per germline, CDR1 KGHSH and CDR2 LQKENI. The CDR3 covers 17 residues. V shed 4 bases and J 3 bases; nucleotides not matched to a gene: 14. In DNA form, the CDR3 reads TGTGCCAGCTCACATAGCGGGATAACTCGGATTTTCTACGAGCAGTACTTC. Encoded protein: CASSHSGITRIFYEQYF.

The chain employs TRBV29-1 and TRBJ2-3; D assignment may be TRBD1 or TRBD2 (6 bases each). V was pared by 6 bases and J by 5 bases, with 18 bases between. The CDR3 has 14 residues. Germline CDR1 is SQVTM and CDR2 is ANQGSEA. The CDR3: CSVGTRGGGDTQYF. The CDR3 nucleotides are TGCAGCGTGGGAACTAGAGGGGGAGGAGATACGCAGTATTTT.

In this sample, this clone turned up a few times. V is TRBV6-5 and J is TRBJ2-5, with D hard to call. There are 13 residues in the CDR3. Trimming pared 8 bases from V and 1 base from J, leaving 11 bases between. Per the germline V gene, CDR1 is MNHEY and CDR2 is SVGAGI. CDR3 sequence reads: CASALAVQETQYF. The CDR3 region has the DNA TGTGCCAGCGCTTTGGCGGTCCAAGAGACCCAGTACTTC.

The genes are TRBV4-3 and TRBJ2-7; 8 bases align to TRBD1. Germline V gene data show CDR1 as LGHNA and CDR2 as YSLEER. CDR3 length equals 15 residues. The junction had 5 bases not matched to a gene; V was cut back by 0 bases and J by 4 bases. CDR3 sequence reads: CASSQDRTGRYEQYF. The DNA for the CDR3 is TGCGCCAGCAGCCAAGACAGGACAGGGAGATACGAGCAGTACTTC.

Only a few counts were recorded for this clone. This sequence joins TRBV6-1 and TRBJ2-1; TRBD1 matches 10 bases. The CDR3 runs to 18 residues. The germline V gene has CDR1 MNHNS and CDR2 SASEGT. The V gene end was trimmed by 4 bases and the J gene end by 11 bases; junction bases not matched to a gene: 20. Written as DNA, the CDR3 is TGTGCCAGCAGTGTTATATGGACAGGGGGAAACCAAGCGGGCAAGCAGTTCTTC. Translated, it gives CASSVIWTGGNQAGKQFF.

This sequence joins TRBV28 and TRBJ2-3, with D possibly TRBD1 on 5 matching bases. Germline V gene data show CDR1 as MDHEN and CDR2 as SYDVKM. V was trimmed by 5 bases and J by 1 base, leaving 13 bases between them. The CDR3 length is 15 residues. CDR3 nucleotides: TGTGCCAGCAGTGGGGCCGAGATTCGCACAGATACGCAGTATTTT. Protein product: CASSGAEIRTDTQYF.

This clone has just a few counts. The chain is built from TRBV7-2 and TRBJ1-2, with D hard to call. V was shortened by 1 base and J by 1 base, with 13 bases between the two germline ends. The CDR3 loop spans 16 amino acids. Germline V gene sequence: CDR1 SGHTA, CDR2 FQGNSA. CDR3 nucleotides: TGTGCCAGCAGCTTAGGCGCGGGTACGGATAACTATGGCTACACCTTC. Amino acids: CASSLGAGTDNYGYTF.

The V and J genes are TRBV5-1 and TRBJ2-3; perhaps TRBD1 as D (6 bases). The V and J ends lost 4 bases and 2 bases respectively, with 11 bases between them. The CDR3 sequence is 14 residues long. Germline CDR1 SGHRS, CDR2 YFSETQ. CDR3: CASSLWGPTDTQYF. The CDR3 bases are TGCGCCAGCAGCCTCTGGGGGCCCACAGATACGCAGTATTTT.

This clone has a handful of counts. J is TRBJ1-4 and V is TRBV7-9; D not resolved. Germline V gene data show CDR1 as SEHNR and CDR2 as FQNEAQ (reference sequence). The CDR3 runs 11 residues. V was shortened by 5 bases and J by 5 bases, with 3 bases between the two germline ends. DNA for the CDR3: TGTGCCAGCAGCATAAATGAAAAACTGTTTTTT. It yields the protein CASSINEKLFF.

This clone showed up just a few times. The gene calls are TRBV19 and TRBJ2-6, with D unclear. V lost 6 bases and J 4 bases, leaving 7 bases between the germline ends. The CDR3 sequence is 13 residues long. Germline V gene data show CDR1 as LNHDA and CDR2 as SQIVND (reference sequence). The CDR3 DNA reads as TGTGCCAGTAGGACCCTGGGGGCCAACGTCCTGACTTTC. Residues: CASRTLGANVLTF.

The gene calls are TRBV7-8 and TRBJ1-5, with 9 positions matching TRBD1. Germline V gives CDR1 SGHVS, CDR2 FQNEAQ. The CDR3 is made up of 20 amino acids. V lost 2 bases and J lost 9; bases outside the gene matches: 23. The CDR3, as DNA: TGTGCCAGCAGCTTAAGGGCCGGGACAGGGTTCCCTCCTTTTTTTCGGCCCCAGCATTTT. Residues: CASSLRAGTGFPPFFRPQHF.

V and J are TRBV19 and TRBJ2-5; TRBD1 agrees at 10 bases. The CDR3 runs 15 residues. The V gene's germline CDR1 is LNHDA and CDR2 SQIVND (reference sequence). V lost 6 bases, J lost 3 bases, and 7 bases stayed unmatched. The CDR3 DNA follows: TGTGCCAGTAGCAAAAGGGGGACAGGGGAAGAGACCCAGTACTTC. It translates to CASSKRGTGEETQYF.

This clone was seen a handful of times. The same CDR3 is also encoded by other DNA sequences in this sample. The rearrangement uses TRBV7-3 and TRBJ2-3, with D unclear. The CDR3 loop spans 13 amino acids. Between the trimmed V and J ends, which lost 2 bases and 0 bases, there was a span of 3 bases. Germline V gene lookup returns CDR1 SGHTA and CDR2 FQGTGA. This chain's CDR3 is CASSLGSTDTQYF. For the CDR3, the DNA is TGTGCCAGCAGCTTAGGGAGCACAGATACGCAGTATTTT.

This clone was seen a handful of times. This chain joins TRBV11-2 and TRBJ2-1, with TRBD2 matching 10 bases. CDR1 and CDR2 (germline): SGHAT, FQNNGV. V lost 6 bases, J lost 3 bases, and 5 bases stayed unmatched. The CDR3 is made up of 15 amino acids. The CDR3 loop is CASRRTSGFYNEQFF. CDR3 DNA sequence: TGTGCCAGCAGAAGGACTAGCGGTTTCTACAATGAGCAGTTCTTC.

DNA for the CDR3: TGTGCCAGCAGCCAAGATCGTGGAAAAGGCTACGAGCAGTACTTC. Translating it yields CASSQDRGKGYEQYF. The chain recombines TRBV4-2 with TRBJ2-7; D gene unclear. The CDR3 has 15 amino acids. Looked up from germline, CDR1 is LGHNA and CDR2 is YNFKEQ. With 0 bases removed from V and 3 bases from J, the gap between germline ends came to 12 bases.

This chain's CDR3 is CASSQSPNVYEQYF. CDR3 sequence (DNA): TGCGCCAGCAGCCAATCCCCGAATGTCTACGAGCAGTACTTC. This chain connects TRBV4-1 to TRBJ2-7; no clear D gene. Germline-derived CDR1 and CDR2 are MGHRA and YSYEKL. V lost 2 bases to trimming and J lost 3 bases, with 11 bases between them. This CDR3 comprises 14 residues.

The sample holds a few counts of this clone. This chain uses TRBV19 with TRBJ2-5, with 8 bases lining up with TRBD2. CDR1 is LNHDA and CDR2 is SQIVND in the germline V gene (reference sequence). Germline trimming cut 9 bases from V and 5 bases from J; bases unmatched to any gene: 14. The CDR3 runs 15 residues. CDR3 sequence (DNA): TGTGCCAGCAAGAGGACTAGCCGGGGGTCGGAGACCCAGTACTTC. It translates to CASKRTSRGSETQYF.

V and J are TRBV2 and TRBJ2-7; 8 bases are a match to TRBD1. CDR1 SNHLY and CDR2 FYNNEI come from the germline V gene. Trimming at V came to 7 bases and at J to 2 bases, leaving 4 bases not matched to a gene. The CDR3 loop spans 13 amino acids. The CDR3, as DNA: TGTGCCAGCACCGGACAGGGACCCTACGAGCAGTACTTC. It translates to CASTGQGPYEQYF.

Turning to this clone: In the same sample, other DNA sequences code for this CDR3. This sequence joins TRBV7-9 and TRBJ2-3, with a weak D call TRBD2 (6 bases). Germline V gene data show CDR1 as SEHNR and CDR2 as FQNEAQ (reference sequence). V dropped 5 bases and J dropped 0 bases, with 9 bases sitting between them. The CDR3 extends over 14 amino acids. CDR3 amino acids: CASSRDSSTDTQYF. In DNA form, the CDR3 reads TGTGCCAGCAGCAGGGACTCAAGCACAGATACGCAGTATTTT.

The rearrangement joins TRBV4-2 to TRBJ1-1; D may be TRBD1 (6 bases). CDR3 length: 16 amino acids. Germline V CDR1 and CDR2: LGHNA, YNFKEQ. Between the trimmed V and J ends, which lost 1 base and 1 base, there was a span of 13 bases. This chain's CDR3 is CASSQVRGQTNTEAFF. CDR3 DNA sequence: TGTGCCAGCAGCCAAGTTAGAGGACAGACGAACACTGAAGCTTTCTTT.

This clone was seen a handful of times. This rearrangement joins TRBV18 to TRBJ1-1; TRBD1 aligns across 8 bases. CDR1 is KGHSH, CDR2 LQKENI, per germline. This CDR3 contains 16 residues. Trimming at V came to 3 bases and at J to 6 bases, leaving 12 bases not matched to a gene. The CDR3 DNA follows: TGTGCCAGCTCACCCCGCGGACAGGGAGGGACGGCTGAAGCTTTCTTT. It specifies CASSPRGQGGTAEAFF.

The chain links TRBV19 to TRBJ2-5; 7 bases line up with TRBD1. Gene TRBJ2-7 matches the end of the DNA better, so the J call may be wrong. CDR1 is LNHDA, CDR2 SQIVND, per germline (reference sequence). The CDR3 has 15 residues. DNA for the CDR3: TGTGCCAGTAGTATCAACAGGGGCAGCTCCTACGAGCAGTACTTC. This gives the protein CASSINRGSSYEQYF.